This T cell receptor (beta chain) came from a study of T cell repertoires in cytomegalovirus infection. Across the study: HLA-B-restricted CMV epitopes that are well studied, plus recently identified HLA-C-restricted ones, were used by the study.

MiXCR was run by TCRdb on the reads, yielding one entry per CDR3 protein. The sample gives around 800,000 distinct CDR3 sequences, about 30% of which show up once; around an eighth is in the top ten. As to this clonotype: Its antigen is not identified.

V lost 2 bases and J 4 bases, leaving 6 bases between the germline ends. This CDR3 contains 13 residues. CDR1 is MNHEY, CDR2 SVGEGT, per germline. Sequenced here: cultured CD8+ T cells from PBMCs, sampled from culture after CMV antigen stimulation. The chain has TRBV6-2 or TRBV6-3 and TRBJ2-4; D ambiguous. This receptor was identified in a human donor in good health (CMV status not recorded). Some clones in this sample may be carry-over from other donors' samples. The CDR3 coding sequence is TGTGCCAGCAGTTACGGCGGAAAAAACATTCAGTACTTC. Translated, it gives CASSYGGKNIQYF.